A selection of T cell receptor beta chains follows, all from one sample in a study of T-cell memory formation after mild COVID-19. A single record per CDR3 protein comes from TCRdb applying MiXCR to the 5' RACE reads. Found here are under 300,000 distinct CDR3 sequences, over 7% of them singletons; the top ten hold 22%. What was sequenced was PBMCs or a T cell subset sorted from them (not recorded which). These receptors all stem from a young man who had mild COVID-19 (a few samples of this study predate the infection). Cell type and time point are not known. CDR3s leave out the opening cysteine and the closing phenylalanine or tryptophan. Each record gives: J gene, V gene, CDR3 protein.

TRBJ1-1,TRBV12-3/TRBV12-4,ASSPSSFRTEAF
TRBJ1-5,TRBV9,ASSVGGQGGQPQH
TRBJ1-6,TRBV12-3/TRBV12-4,ASSGRRLIHSPLH
TRBJ2-3,TRBV5-6,ASSWARGDTQY
TRBJ1-5,TRBV20-1,SARPGQSNQPQH
TRBJ2-3,TRBV7-8,ASSPRRPGGTDTQY
TRBJ2-2,TRBV4-2,ASTQGAGSSGELF
TRBJ2-3,TRBV5-1,ASSLSPETDTQY
TRBJ2-3,TRBV7-2,ASSLVVGTDTQY
TRBJ1-2,TRBV4-3,ASSQDIGGRANYGYT
TRBJ2-3,TRBV7-2,ASRSTFSTDTQY
TRBJ2-7,TRBV7-9,ASSSGVNEQY
TRBJ1-4,TRBV5-1,ASSRGKNEKLF
TRBJ1-2,TRBV15,ATSSQREGGYT
TRBJ1-1,TRBV12-3/TRBV12-4,ASSRPGQGTTEAF
TRBJ2-7,TRBV5-6,ASSFDRGSEQY
TRBJ1-6,TRBV7-2,ASSFQQGGSPLH
TRBJ2-3,TRBV24-1,ATSGRIRGGGTDTQY
TRBJ1-2,TRBV7-2,ASSLARLDGYT
TRBJ2-7,TRBV4-1,ASSSRTGPLGEQY
TRBJ2-1,TRBV6-2/TRBV6-3,ASSYIGLAGEQF
TRBJ1-4,TRBV4-2,ASSQDYRGEGEKLF
TRBJ2-1,TRBV2,ASSGPTSGGAPFDEQF
TRBJ1-1,TRBV29-1,SVVKALNTEAF
TRBJ2-5,TRBV5-6,ASSLLLEETQY
TRBJ2-1,TRBV7-3,ASRKAENYNEQF
TRBJ2-7,TRBV5-5,ASSLDPGSYEQY
TRBJ2-3,TRBV7-9,ASSLWGAQSY
TRBJ2-2,TRBV7-2,ASNNRGLAGELF